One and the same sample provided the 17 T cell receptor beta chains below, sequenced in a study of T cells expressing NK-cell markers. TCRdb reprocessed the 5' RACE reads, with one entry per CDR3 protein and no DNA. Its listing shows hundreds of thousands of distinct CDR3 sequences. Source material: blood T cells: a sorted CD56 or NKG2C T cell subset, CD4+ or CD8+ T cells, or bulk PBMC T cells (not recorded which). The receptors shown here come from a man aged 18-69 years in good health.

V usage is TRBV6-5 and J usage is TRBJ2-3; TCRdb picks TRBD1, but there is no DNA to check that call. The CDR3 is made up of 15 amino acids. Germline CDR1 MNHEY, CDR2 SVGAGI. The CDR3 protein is CASSYSGGATDTQYF.

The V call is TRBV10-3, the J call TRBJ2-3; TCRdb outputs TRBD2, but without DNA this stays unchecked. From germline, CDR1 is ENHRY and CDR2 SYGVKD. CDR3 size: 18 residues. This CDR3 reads CAISEPPGLAATTDTQYF.

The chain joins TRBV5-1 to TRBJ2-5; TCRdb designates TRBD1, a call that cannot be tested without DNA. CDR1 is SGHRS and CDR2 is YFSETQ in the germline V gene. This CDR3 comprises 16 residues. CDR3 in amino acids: CASSHRITPGMETQYF.

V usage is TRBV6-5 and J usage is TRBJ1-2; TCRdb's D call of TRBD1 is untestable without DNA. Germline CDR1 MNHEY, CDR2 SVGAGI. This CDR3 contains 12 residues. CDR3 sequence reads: CASSPTDYGYTF.

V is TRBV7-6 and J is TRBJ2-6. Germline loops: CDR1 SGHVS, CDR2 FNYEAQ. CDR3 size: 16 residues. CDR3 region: CASSLRPNSGANVLTF.

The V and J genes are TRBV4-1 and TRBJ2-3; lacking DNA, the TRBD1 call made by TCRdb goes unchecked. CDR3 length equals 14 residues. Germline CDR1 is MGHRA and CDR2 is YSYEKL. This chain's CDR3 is CASSPGQETDTQYF.

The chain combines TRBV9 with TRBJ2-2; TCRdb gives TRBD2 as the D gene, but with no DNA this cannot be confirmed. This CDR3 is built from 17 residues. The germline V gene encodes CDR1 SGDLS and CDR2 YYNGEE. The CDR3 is CASSAARGSGNTGELFF. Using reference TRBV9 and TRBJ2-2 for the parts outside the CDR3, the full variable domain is DSGVTQTPKHLITATGQRVTLRCSPRSGDLSVYWYQQSLDQGLQFLIQYYNGEERAKGNILERFSAQQFPDLHSELNLSSLELGDSALYFCASSAARGSGNTGELFFGEGSRLTVL.

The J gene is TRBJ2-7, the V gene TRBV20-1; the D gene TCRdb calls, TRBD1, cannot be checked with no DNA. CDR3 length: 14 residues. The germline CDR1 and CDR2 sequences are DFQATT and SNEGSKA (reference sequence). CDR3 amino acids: CSARRQGTTYEQYF.

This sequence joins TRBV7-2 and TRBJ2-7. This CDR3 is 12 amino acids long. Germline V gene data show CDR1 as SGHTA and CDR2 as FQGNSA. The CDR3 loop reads CASSSNPLKQYF.

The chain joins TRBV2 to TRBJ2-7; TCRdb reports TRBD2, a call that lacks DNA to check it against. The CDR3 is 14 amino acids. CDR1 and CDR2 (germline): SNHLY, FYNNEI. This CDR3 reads CASSAGTYSTKQYF.

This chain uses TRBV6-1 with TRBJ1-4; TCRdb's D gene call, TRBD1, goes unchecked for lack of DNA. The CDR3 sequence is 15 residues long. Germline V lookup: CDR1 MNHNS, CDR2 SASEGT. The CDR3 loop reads CASLDQGTGGKKLFF.

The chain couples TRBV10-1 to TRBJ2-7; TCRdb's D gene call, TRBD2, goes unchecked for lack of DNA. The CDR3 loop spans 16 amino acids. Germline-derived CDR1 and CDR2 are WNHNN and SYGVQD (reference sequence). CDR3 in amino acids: CASTPGLAEKPYEQYF.

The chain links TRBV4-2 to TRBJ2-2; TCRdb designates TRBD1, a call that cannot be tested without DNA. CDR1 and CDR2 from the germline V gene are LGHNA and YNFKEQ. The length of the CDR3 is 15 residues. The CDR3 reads CASSPLTGDTGELFF.

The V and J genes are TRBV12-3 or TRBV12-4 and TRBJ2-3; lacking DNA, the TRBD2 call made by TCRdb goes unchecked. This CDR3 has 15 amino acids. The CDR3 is CASSLPSGGVDTQYF.

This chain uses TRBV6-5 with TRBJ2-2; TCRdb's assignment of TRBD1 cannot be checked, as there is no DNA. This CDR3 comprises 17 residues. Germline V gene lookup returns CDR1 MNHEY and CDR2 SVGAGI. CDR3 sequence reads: CASSYSPPGSGAGELFF.

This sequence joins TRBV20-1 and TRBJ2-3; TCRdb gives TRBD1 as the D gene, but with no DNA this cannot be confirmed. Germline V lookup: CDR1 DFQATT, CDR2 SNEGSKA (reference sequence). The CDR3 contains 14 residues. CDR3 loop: CSAPYNRNTDTQYF.

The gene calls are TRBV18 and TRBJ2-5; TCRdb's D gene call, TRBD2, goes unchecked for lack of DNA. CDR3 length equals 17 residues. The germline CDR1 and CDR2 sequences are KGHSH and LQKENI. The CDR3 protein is CASSLRASTLNQETQYF.